This TCR beta chain was sequenced for a study of cytomegalovirus exposure and HLA in healthy donors. From germline, CDR1 is LGHNA and CDR2 YSLEER. CDR3 length equals 15 residues. Trimming left V 2 bases short and J 3 bases short, with 11 bases between. PCR involved 60 Vbeta and 13 Jbeta primers. The protocol was immunoSEQ multiplex PCR, while the TCRdb copy is restricted to in-frame clones and leaves out a portion. The table lists tens of thousands of clones, with about 1.2% in the top ten. The sample consisted of PBMCs. This receptor was identified in a man aged 25 to 40 in good health and CMV-seronegative. This chain joins TRBV4-3 and TRBJ1-3, with D unclear. CDR3 loop: CASSQIMALGNTIYF. The DNA of the CDR3 is TGCGCCAGCAGCCAAATCATGGCCCTTGGAAACACCATATATTTT.